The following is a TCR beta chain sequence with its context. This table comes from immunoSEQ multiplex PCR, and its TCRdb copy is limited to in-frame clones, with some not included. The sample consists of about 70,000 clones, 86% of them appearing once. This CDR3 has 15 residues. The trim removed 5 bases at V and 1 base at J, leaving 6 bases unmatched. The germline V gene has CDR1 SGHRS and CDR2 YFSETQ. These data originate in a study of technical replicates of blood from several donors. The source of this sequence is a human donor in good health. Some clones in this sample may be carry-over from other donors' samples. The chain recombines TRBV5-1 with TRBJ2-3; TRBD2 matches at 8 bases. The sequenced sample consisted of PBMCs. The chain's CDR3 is CASRIRAGGTDTQYF. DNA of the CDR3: TGCGCCAGCAGGATACGAGCGGGGGGCACAGATACGCAGTATTTT.